Listed here are 30 T cell receptor beta chains from one sample, sequenced in a study of blood T cell repertoires in COVID-19. Profiling relied on immunoSEQ multiplex PCR, and the TCRdb table lists in-frame clones only, not all of them. The table records around 160,000 clones, more than 90% of them present only once. Sequencing was carried out using peripheral blood. The receptor source for this set is a man in his 60s with active or convalescent COVID-19.

This clone was observed a handful of times. The CDR3: CAWTPGGGGDYTF. The CDR3 DNA sequence: TGTGCCTGGACCCCGGGTGGGGGGGGCGACTACACCTTC. V gene TRBV30 combines with J gene TRBJ1-2; D perhaps matches TRBD1 (6 bases). The CDR3 loop spans 13 amino acids. Germline CDR1 is GTSNPN and CDR2 is SVGIG (reference sequence). Trimming stripped 4 bases from V and 10 bases from J, with 19 bases between.

This chain connects TRBV10-2 to TRBJ1-1; D is uncertain. CDR1 WSHSY and CDR2 SAAADI come from the germline V gene. The CDR3 contains 15 residues. V lost 4 bases, J lost 3 bases, and 15 bases lay in between. For the CDR3, the DNA is TGCGCCAGCAGTGGCCCAACGGCAGGTCACACTGAAGCTTTCTTT. Translating gives CASSGPTAGHTEAFF.

This chain links TRBV6-5 with TRBJ1-1; tentatively, D is TRBD1 (5 bases). V lost 8 bases and J lost 2, with 12 bases in between. Germline CDR1 and CDR2: MNHEY and SVGAGI. The CDR3 spans 13 residues. CDR3 bases: TGTGCCAGCCGATTGACAGTTAACACTGAAGCTTTCTTT. Its translation is CASRLTVNTEAFF.

The chain uses TRBV12-3 or TRBV12-4 and TRBJ2-7; the D gene is possibly TRBD2 (6 bases). The CDR3 runs 12 residues. With 6 bases removed from V and 5 bases from J, the gap between germline ends came to 11 bases. The CDR3, as DNA: TGTGCCAGCAGGCGTCCGGGAGACGAGCAGTACTTC. This encodes CASRRPGDEQYF.

The chain links TRBV21-1 to TRBJ2-3; TRBD2 is taken as the D call from the table, unchecked against the DNA. TRBV21-1 is shown as a pseudogene. The CDR3 totals 18 residues. Here the CDR3 reads CASSKVSSGDGGTGTQYF. In nucleotides, the CDR3 is TGTGCCAGCAGCAAAGTCTCGTCCGGCGATGGAGGTACGGGTACGCAGTATTTT.

The chain links TRBV10-3 to TRBJ1-4, with 7 bases lining up with TRBD1. V lost 7 bases and J lost 8; bases outside the gene matches: 7. CDR1 and CDR2 from the germline V gene are ENHRY and SYGVKD. The CDR3 runs 13 residues. The CDR3 region has the DNA TGTGCCATCAACACAGGGGTAGGAGAAAAACTGTTTTTT. It codes for CAINTGVGEKLFF.

The CDR3, as DNA: TGTGCCAGCTCACCCCTCGATGGGGCTGCAACTAATGAAAAACTGTTTTTT. It encodes CASSPLDGAATNEKLFF. The genes are TRBV18 and TRBJ1-4; possibly TRBD1 for D (5 bases). V gave up 3 bases and J gave up 0 bases, with 14 bases separating them. Germline V gene sequence: CDR1 KGHSH, CDR2 LQKENI. The CDR3 covers 17 residues.

The rearrangement links TRBV2 to TRBJ1-4, with a weak D call TRBD1 (5 bases). V lost 4 bases and J 0 bases, leaving 12 bases between the germline ends. Germline V gives CDR1 SNHLY, CDR2 FYNNEI. This CDR3 is built from 16 residues. CDR3 coding DNA: TGTGCCAGCAGTGGACAGCCCTCTGCAACTAATGAAAAACTGTTTTTT. It translates to CASSGQPSATNEKLFF. Supplemented by reference TRBV2 and TRBJ1-4, the full variable domain reads EPEVTQTPSHQVTQMGQEVILRCVPISNHLYFYWYRQILGQKVEFLVSFYNNEISEKSEIFDDQFSVERPDGSNFTLKIRSTKLEDSAMYFCASSGQPSATNEKLFFGSGTQLSVL.

This sequence joins TRBV3-1 (or the pseudogene TRBV3-2) and TRBJ2-7, with TRBD2 matching 13 bases. The trim removed 1 base at V and 6 bases at J, leaving 6 bases unmatched. CDR1 and CDR2 (germline): LGHDT, YNNKEL (reference sequence). This CDR3 comprises 16 residues. The CDR3 sequence is CASSQVSGLAGVEQYF. CDR3 nucleotide sequence: TGTGCCAGCAGCCAAGTATCAGGACTAGCGGGGGTCGAGCAGTACTTC.

This chain joins TRBV7-9 and TRBJ2-5; D is unresolved. Germline V gene data show CDR1 as SEHNR and CDR2 as FQNEAQ (reference sequence). The CDR3 runs to 14 residues. Deletions cut 3 bases from V and 0 bases from J, with 8 bases between. For the CDR3, the DNA is TGTGCCAGCAGCTTTAACAGAGACCAAGAGACCCAGTACTTC. It translates to CASSFNRDQETQYF.

V gene TRBV19 combines with J gene TRBJ1-2; weak D call: TRBD1 (5 bases). CDR1 LNHDA and CDR2 SQIVND come from the germline V gene (reference sequence). The CDR3 extends over 13 amino acids. V was shortened by 2 bases and J by 3 bases, with 7 bases between the two germline ends. The DNA of the CDR3 is TGTGCCAGTAGTATATGGGGGGACTATGGCTACACCTTC. Its protein product is CASSIWGDYGYTF. Looking up the rest from reference TRBV19 and TRBJ1-2 gives the full variable domain: DGGITQSPKYLFRKEGQNVTLSCEQNLNHDAMYWYRQDPGQGLRLIYYSQIVNDFQKGDIAEGYSVSREKKESFPLTVTSAQKNPTAFYLCASSIWGDYGYTFGSGTRLTVV.

The CDR3 here is CASSWTGAADTQYF. CDR3 nucleotides: TGTGCCAGCAGTTGGACAGGGGCGGCAGATACGCAGTATTTT. The chain has TRBV11-2 and TRBJ2-3, with 9 positions matching TRBD1. Germline CDR1 is SGHAT and CDR2 is FQNNGV. The CDR3 consists of 14 residues. The ends lost 6 bases at V and 4 bases at J; junction bases unmatched: 5.

The CDR3 spells CASSELGDRYSNQPQHF. CDR3 sequence (DNA): TGTGCCAGCAGTGAATTGGGGGACAGATATAGCAATCAGCCCCAGCATTTT. The chain is built from TRBV6-1 and TRBJ1-5; TRBD1 matches 7 bases. V lost 2 bases to trimming and J lost 0 bases; unmatched junction nucleotides: 7. Germline-derived CDR1 and CDR2 are MNHNS and SASEGT. This CDR3 spans 17 amino acids.

The chain couples TRBV18 to TRBJ1-5, with 10 bases aligning to TRBD1. Germline lookup yields CDR1 KGHSH and CDR2 LQKENI. The CDR3 covers 14 residues. J gave up 7 bases and V 3 bases, and 3 bases lay outside the gene matches. The CDR3 DNA reads TGTGCCAGCTCACCGGGACAGGGGACGCAGCCCCAGCATTTT. Protein product: CASSPGQGTQPQHF.

This chain joins TRBV11-2 and TRBJ2-3; 12 bases align to TRBD2. CDR1 SGHAT and CDR2 FQNNGV come from the germline V gene. The CDR3 extends over 16 amino acids. J lost 2 bases, V lost 2 bases, and 2 bases had no gene match. The CDR3 DNA reads as TGTGCCAGCAGCTTACTAGCGGGGGGGCACACAGATACGCAGTATTTT. It translates to CASSLLAGGHTDTQYF.

The V call is TRBV27, the J call TRBJ2-7, with 14 bases that match TRBD2. Germline V gives CDR1 MNHEY, CDR2 SMNVEV (reference sequence). The trim removed 1 base at V and 2 bases at J, leaving 7 bases unmatched. This CDR3 has 18 residues. CDR3 in amino acids: CASSLYGLAGGDPYEQYF. The CDR3 DNA is TGTGCCAGCAGTTTATATGGACTAGCGGGGGGAGATCCCTACGAGCAGTACTTC.

J is TRBJ1-6 and V is TRBV6-5; 7 nucleotides align to TRBD1. CDR3 size: 16 residues. V gave up 2 bases and J gave up 9 bases; unmatched junction bases: 10. The germline CDR1 and CDR2 sequences are MNHEY and SVGAGI. CDR3 coding DNA: TGTGCCAGCAGTTACACCGGGACAGCCCGGGGTTCACCCCTCCACTTT. Translation: CASSYTGTARGSPLHF.

The chain uses TRBV27 and TRBJ1-5; maybe TRBD1 (6 bases). Germline V gene data show CDR1 as MNHEY and CDR2 as SMNVEV (reference sequence). Trimming shortened V by 3 bases and J by 3 bases, and 12 bases separated the two germline ends. The CDR3 covers 15 residues. The CDR3 nucleotides read TGTGCCAGCAGTTTGGGGGCAGGAAACAATCAGCCCCAGCATTTT. Translating it yields CASSLGAGNNQPQHF.

This chain uses TRBV7-2 with TRBJ1-4, with D unresolved. The CDR3 has 15 amino acids. Trimming took off 5 bases at V and 8 bases at J, with 18 bases between the two ends. Germline CDR1 SGHTA, CDR2 FQGNSA. The CDR3 is CASSKGGQAVEKLFF. CDR3 coding DNA: TGTGCCAGCAGCAAGGGCGGGCAGGCAGTCGAAAAACTGTTTTTT.

The chain's CDR3 is CASSEEGAGTGLGYGYTF. Written as DNA, the CDR3 is TGCGCCAGCAGTGAGGAGGGGGCCGGGACAGGGTTGGGCTATGGCTACACCTTC. This chain links TRBV10-1 with TRBJ1-2; 9 positions agree with TRBD1. CDR1 and CDR2 from the germline V gene are WNHNN and SYGVQD (reference sequence). V lost 2 bases to trimming and J lost 4 bases; unmatched junction nucleotides: 14. The CDR3 length is 18 residues.

This sequence joins TRBV5-1 and TRBJ2-3; possible D gene TRBD2, 5 bases. The V gene lost 1 base and the J gene lost 2 bases, with 14 bases spanning the gap. The V gene's germline CDR1 is SGHRS and CDR2 YFSETQ. The CDR3 covers 16 residues. The CDR3 sequence is CASSLTPGVVTDTQYF. CDR3 DNA sequence: TGCGCCAGCAGCTTGACCCCCGGGGTCGTCACAGATACGCAGTATTTT.

J is TRBJ1-4 and V is TRBV6-2 or TRBV6-3, with D perhaps matching TRBD1 (6 bases). Trimming took 5 bases from V and 0 from J, leaving 10 bases between them. The CDR3 is 15 residues long. Germline V gene sequence: CDR1 MNHEY, CDR2 SVGEGT. Here the CDR3 reads CASSDRTATNEKLFF. DNA for the CDR3: TGTGCCAGCAGTGACCGGACAGCAACTAATGAAAAACTGTTTTTT.

This chain uses TRBV11-3 with TRBJ2-5, with TRBD1 matching over 8 bases. The CDR3 sequence is 16 residues long. Germline assignment: CDR1 SGHNT and CDR2 YENEEA. Losses at the gene ends were 4 bases for V and 2 bases for J; bases not matched to a gene: 9. DNA for the CDR3: TGTGCCAGCAGCTCCGGACAGGGAAAAGGGCAAGAGACCCAGTACTTC. Translated: CASSSGQGKGQETQYF. Looking up the rest from reference TRBV11-3 and TRBJ2-5 gives the full variable domain: EAGVVQSPRYKIIEKKQPVAFWCNPISGHNTLYWYLQNLGQGPELLIRYENEEAVDDSQLPKDRFSAERLKGVDSTLKIQPAELGDSAVYLCASSSGQGKGQETQYFGPGTRLLVL.

The chain is built from TRBV3-1 (or the pseudogene TRBV3-2) and TRBJ2-5; no clear D. CDR3 length: 15 amino acids. V lost 3 bases and J 0 bases, leaving 11 bases between the germline ends. Germline values: CDR1 LGHDT, CDR2 YNNKEL (reference sequence). The CDR3 DNA reads TGTGCCAGCAGCCATCTAACCTGGTACCAAGAGACCCAGTACTTC. Protein product: CASSHLTWYQETQYF.

The V gene is TRBV5-1, the J gene TRBJ1-2, with TRBD1 matching 7 bases. Germline CDR1 is SGHRS and CDR2 is YFSETQ. The trim removed 0 bases at V and 4 bases at J, leaving 9 bases unmatched. This CDR3 has 16 amino acids. CDR3 DNA sequence: TGCGCCAGCAGCTTGGGGGGATCGGGACAGATCTATGGCTACACCTTC. It is translated as CASSLGGSGQIYGYTF.

The table lists this clone with a count of one. V is TRBV18 and J is TRBJ1-2; D may be TRBD1 (6 bases). This CDR3 is 14 amino acids long. Per germline, CDR1 KGHSH and CDR2 LQKENI. Trimming pared 3 bases from V and 4 bases from J, leaving 12 bases between. The CDR3 DNA sequence: TGTGCCAGCTCACCCTGGACAGAAAGCTATGGCTACACCTTC. Translating gives CASSPWTESYGYTF.

CDR3 in amino acids: CSAAGDAGTGELFF. In DNA form, the CDR3 reads TGCAGCGCAGCCGGAGATGCGGGAACCGGGGAGCTGTTTTTT. The chain is built from TRBV29-1 and TRBJ2-2, with D tentatively TRBD2 (6 bases). Per the germline V gene, CDR1 is SQVTM and CDR2 is ANQGSEA. The CDR3 covers 14 residues. V was cut by 7 bases and J by 5 bases, with 17 bases left in between.

The rearrangement joins TRBV5-1 to TRBJ1-2; D not certain. Trimming removed 0 bases from V and 7 bases from J, with 13 bases in between. The length of the CDR3 is 14 residues. Germline V CDR1 and CDR2: SGHRS, YFSETQ. The CDR3 coding sequence is TGCGCCAGCAGCTTGGACCGGGAGACGTCTGGCTACACCTTC. Protein sequence: CASSLDRETSGYTF.

This chain uses TRBV5-5 with TRBJ2-2; D perhaps matches TRBD2 (5 bases). Trimming cost V 1 base and J 6 bases, with 19 bases left between them. This CDR3 comprises 17 residues. Germline V gene data show CDR1 as SGHKS and CDR2 as YYEKEE (reference sequence). CDR3 region: CASSLTGEASLPGELFF. Written as DNA, the CDR3 is TGTGCCAGCAGCTTGACGGGCGAAGCTAGCTTACCCGGGGAGCTGTTTTTT.

V and J are TRBV3-1 (or the pseudogene TRBV3-2) and TRBJ1-1; D call uncertain. This CDR3 region has 13 residues. V gave up 1 base and J gave up 1 base, with 4 bases separating them. The germline V gene encodes CDR1 LGHDT and CDR2 YNNKEL (reference sequence). The DNA for the CDR3 is TGTGCCAGCAGCCAAGGGCAGAACACTGAAGCTTTCTTT. Amino acid sequence: CASSQGQNTEAFF.